This TCR beta chain is drawn from a study of beta chain features in type 1 diabetes. Notes on the study in general: For patients, the naive, central memory and Treg TCRB repertoires appeared more alike than for healthy donors.

Concerning this clone: Its specificity is not known.

The sequenced template was cDNA made from the entire isolated RNA. The protocol was immunoSEQ multiplex PCR, while the TCRdb copy is restricted to in-frame clones and leaves out a portion. Among about 900,000 clones listed, under 20% were seen once. Sequenced sample: naive CD4+ T cells from blood. The clonotype originates from a woman aged 18 to 35 in good health.

CDR3 amino acids: CASSLDSGLANEKLFF. The CDR3 DNA reads as TGTGCCAGCAGCTTAGATTCCGGGTTGGCTAATGAAAAACTGTTTTTT. The chain carries TRBV7-3 and TRBJ1-4; D is unresolved. CDR3 size: 16 residues. Deletions cut 2 bases from V and 3 bases from J, with 13 bases between. Germline V lookup: CDR1 SGHTA, CDR2 FQGTGA.